Following are 28 T cell receptor beta chains from one sample sequenced in a study of blood T cells in healthy people across ages. Sample-barcoded 5' priming and a J-beta primer mix drove a second PCR of 7 to 11 cycles. In TCRdb, the 5' RACE reads were re-called with MiXCR into one record per CDR3 protein. This repertoire shows more than 900,000 distinct CDR3 sequences, 25% found once; its top ten account for approximately 0.75%. These same records also appear under a second study, on T cells of mothers and their children.

Sequences were obtained from blood. The receptor set was obtained from a girl aged 2 to 9 in good health.

The chain is built from TRBV29-1 and TRBJ2-1; 16 bases line up with TRBD2. With V trimmed by 0 bases and J by 10 bases, 6 bases remained unmatched. The germline V gene has CDR1 SQVTM and CDR2 ANQGSEA. This CDR3 has 16 amino acids. The CDR3 region has the DNA TGCAGCGTTGAAGATATGGGACTAGCGGGAGGGCCAGAGCAGTTCTTC. Its protein product is CSVEDMGLAGGPEQFF.

This clonotype was detected only a few times. The chain carries TRBV4-2 and TRBJ1-6; D remains unclear. V lost 1 base, J lost 16 bases, and 14 bases lay in between. Germline CDR1 and CDR2: LGHNA and YNFKEQ. The CDR3 is 13 residues long. CDR3 nucleotide sequence: TGTGCCAGCAGCCAAGTTTATACAGTCTTACTCCACTTT. Translating gives CASSQVYTVLLHF.

The chain joins TRBV7-2 to TRBJ1-4; D is possibly TRBD1 (6 bases). The CDR3 extends over 13 amino acids. Germline V gene lookup returns CDR1 SGHTA and CDR2 FQGNSA. Trimming removed 1 base at V and 10 bases at J, with 10 bases between. CDR3 residues: CASSLDAGVKLFF. CDR3 nucleotides: TGTGCCAGCAGCTTAGATGCAGGGGTAAAACTGTTTTTT.

The genes are TRBV10-3 and TRBJ2-7; 7 bases fit TRBD1. Germline-derived CDR1 and CDR2 are ENHRY and SYGVKD. This CDR3 region has 14 residues. Trimming cost V 8 bases and J 3 bases; bases outside gene matches: 10. The CDR3 spells CAIGRGTANYEQYF. The CDR3 bases are TGTGCCATCGGTAGGGGGACAGCCAACTACGAGCAGTACTTC.

On this clonotype: One end of the junction varies from germline; a read error may be responsible. The chain joins TRBV7-2 to TRBJ1-1; TRBD1 aligns across 7 bases. The CDR3 contains 15 residues. Germline loops: CDR1 SGHTA, CDR2 FQGNSA. CDR3 region: CASSLWGTEGTEVFF. The DNA for the CDR3 is TGTGCCAGCAGCTTGTGGGGGACAGAAGGAACTGAAGTTTTCTTT.

This clonotype was seen at least ten times. This chain links TRBV3-1 with TRBJ2-5, with no clear D. V lost 1 base, J lost 5 bases, and 5 bases lay in between. Germline V gene data show CDR1 as LGHDT and CDR2 as YNNKEL (reference sequence). CDR3 size: 12 residues. As DNA, the CDR3 is TGTGCCAGCAGCCAAGGGCGGGAGACCCAGTACTTC. Its protein is CASSQGRETQYF.

There are a few counts of this clonotype. The chain joins TRBV29-1 to TRBJ2-5, with 12 bases aligning to TRBD2. The junction had 9 bases not matched to a gene; V was cut back by 7 bases and J by 6 bases. The CDR3 contains 14 residues. Germline CDR1 and CDR2: SQVTM and ANQGSEA. CDR3 DNA: TGCAGCGCTGCACTAGCGGGAGGTATAAAGACCCAGTACTTC. Translating it yields CSAALAGGIKTQYF.

This clonotype appeared once. It is unclear where the CDR3 begins or ends on the DNA, so no DNA is shown, and the CDR3 is as TCRdb lists it. This chain links TRBV12-3 or TRBV12-4 with TRBJ2-3; the DNA was not used to check the table's D call, TRBD2. Ends included, the CDR3 has 15 residues. The chain's CDR3 is CASSWGRGSTDTRYF.

The rearrangement links TRBV20-1 to TRBJ1-4; maybe TRBD1 (5 bases). This CDR3 is 14 amino acids long. Germline values: CDR1 DFQATT, CDR2 SNEGSKA (reference sequence). V lost 1 base and J 3 bases, leaving 9 bases between the germline ends. This CDR3 is CSARATVSNEKLFF. The CDR3 DNA is TGCAGTGCTAGAGCGACAGTCTCTAATGAAAAACTGTTTTTT.

The chain combines TRBV4-1 with TRBJ1-5; D not resolved. The germline V gene encodes CDR1 MGHRA and CDR2 YSYEKL. Trimming removed 0 bases from V and 5 bases from J, with 8 bases in between. The CDR3 contains 14 residues. The CDR3 DNA follows: TGCGCCAGCAGCCAAGATGGGGTGTATCAGCCCCAGCATTTT. It specifies CASSQDGVYQPQHF.

The gene calls are TRBV11-2 and TRBJ2-6; D gene unclear. V gave up 2 bases and J gave up 0 bases, with 5 bases separating them. Germline CDR1 is SGHAT and CDR2 is FQNNGV. The CDR3 is 15 residues long. The CDR3: CASSLSISGANVLTF. The CDR3 DNA sequence: TGTGCCAGCAGCTTAAGTATCTCTGGGGCCAACGTCCTGACTTTC.

This clonotype was counted between two and nine times. The chain recombines TRBV7-2 with TRBJ1-6, with D perhaps TRBD1 (5 bases). The germline CDR1 and CDR2 sequences are SGHTA and FQGNSA. V was pared by 6 bases and J by 6 bases, with 21 bases between. The CDR3 is 17 amino acids. The CDR3 here is CASRMRGGARGNSPLHF. CDR3 bases: TGTGCCAGCAGAATGAGGGGCGGGGCGCGGGGTAATTCACCCCTCCACTTT. Using reference TRBV7-2 and TRBJ1-6 for the parts outside the CDR3, the full variable domain is GAGVSQSPSNKVTEKGKDVELRCDPISGHTALYWYRQSLGQGLEFLIYFQGNSAPDKSGLPSDRFSAERTGGSVSTLTIQRTQQEDSAVYLCASRMRGGARGNSPLHFGNGTRLTVT.

This clonotype has a handful of counts. V is TRBV20-1 and J is TRBJ2-1; no definite D call. Germline CDR1 reads DFQATT; CDR2 reads SNEGSKA (reference sequence). The germline V and J ends were trimmed by 5 bases and 7 bases, with 12 bases remaining between them. The CDR3 runs to 12 residues. The CDR3: CSAPTVGNEQFF. The CDR3 DNA reads TGCAGTGCTCCGACCGTGGGAAATGAGCAGTTCTTC.

In this sample, this clonotype turned up a few times. The chain couples TRBV7-2 to TRBJ2-1; 8 nucleotides align to TRBD2. Trimming at V came to 10 bases and at J to 6 bases, leaving 11 bases not matched to a gene. This CDR3 contains 14 residues. Germline CDR1 and CDR2: SGHTA and FQGNSA. Here the CDR3 reads CATRSAGGFNEQFF. The CDR3 DNA is TGTGCCACTAGGTCGGCGGGAGGATTCAATGAGCAGTTCTTC.

This clonotype was detected only a few times. The chain uses TRBV20-1 and TRBJ2-3, with 11 bases fitting TRBD2. Trimming at V came to 1 base and at J to 1 base, leaving 4 bases not matched to a gene. The germline CDR1 and CDR2 sequences are DFQATT and SNEGSKA (reference sequence). The CDR3 sequence is 16 residues long. The CDR3, as DNA: TGCAGTGCTAGAGGCATACTAGCGGGGGGCACAGATACGCAGTATTTT. This translates into CSARGILAGGTDTQYF.

This clonotype was seen a few times. The chain combines TRBV4-3 with TRBJ2-7; TRBD1 aligns across 7 bases. The germline V gene has CDR1 LGHNA and CDR2 YSLEER. CDR3 length: 15 amino acids. The V segment lost 0 bases and the J segment 4 bases; nucleotides outside the gene matches: 6. CDR3 nucleotide sequence: TGCGCCAGCAGCCAAGATCGGGACAGTCTTTACGAGCAGTACTTC. This gives the protein CASSQDRDSLYEQYF.

This clonotype was counted ten times or more. V gene TRBV13 combines with J gene TRBJ2-7; no firm D call. The germline gives CDR1 PRHDT, CDR2 FYEKMQ (reference sequence). The CDR3 loop spans 13 amino acids. V lost 5 bases, J lost 2 bases, and 10 bases lay in between. In nucleotides, the CDR3 is TGTGCCAGCAGCGCAGGTCGGACCTACGAGCAGTACTTC. Translated: CASSAGRTYEQYF. Full variable domain (remainder filled in from reference TRBV13 and TRBJ2-7): AAGVIQSPRHLIKEKRETATLKCYPIPRHDTVYWYQQGPGQDPQFLISFYEKMQSDKGSIPDRFSAQQFSDYHSELNMSSLELGDSALYFCASSAGRTYEQYFGPGTRLTVT.

In the case of this clonotype: This likely traces to a read error, being one base from a far larger clone. This rearrangement joins TRBV28 to TRBJ2-1, with unresolved D. Per the germline V gene, CDR1 is MDHEN and CDR2 is SYDVKM. V lost 1 base and J 7 bases, leaving 5 bases between the germline ends. The CDR3 is 12 amino acids. In nucleotides, the CDR3 is TGTGCCAGCAGTTTATTTTGGAATGAGCAGTTCTTC. This codes for CASSLFWNEQFF.

The chain uses TRBV4-3 and TRBJ2-4, with 8 nucleotides matching TRBD1. The CDR3 is made up of 14 amino acids. With V trimmed by 4 bases and J by 5 bases, 4 bases remained unmatched. The V gene's germline CDR1 is LGHNA and CDR2 YSLEER. Here the CDR3 DNA reads TGCGCCAGCAGCCTCGACAGGGGCGAAAACATTCAGTACTTC. This codes for CASSLDRGENIQYF.

The gene calls are TRBV27 and TRBJ1-5, with TRBD1 as a possible D gene (6 bases). Between the trimmed V and J ends, which lost 5 bases and 4 bases, there was a span of 24 bases. CDR1 and CDR2 from the germline V gene are MNHEY and SMNVEV (reference sequence). The CDR3 is made up of 18 amino acids. CDR3 residues: CASSPEKLGGGLNQPQHF. CDR3 nucleotides: TGTGCCAGCAGTCCCGAAAAACTCGGCGGGGGGCTGAATCAGCCCCAGCATTTT.

This chain links TRBV29-1 with TRBJ2-7; 7 bases align to TRBD2. The CDR3 is 13 amino acids. Losses at the gene ends were 5 bases for V and 2 bases for J; bases not matched to a gene: 6. Germline V gives CDR1 SQVTM, CDR2 ANQGSEA. The CDR3, as DNA: TGCAGCGTTTCCCCCGGGGGGACCTACGAGCAGTACTTC. Encoded protein: CSVSPGGTYEQYF.

This clonotype was detected only a few times. The chain uses TRBV29-1 and TRBJ2-5; TRBD2 agrees at 8 bases. The CDR3 has 18 amino acids. From germline, CDR1 is SQVTM and CDR2 ANQGSEA. V was pared by 4 bases and J by 5 bases, with 21 bases of the junction left unmatched. The CDR3 is CSVAPPVYSGNVRETQYF. CDR3 coding DNA: TGCAGCGTTGCCCCCCCCGTTTATAGCGGGAATGTACGGGAGACCCAGTACTTC.

There are a few counts of this clonotype. The chain couples TRBV29-1 to TRBJ2-1, with 9 bases aligning to TRBD1. The J call may be mistaken, given a closer DNA end match to TRBJ2-7. This CDR3 spans 14 amino acids. Germline V gene sequence: CDR1 SQVTM, CDR2 ANQGSEA. CDR3 DNA: TGCAGCGTTGAAGAACCGGGACAGGGCTACGAGCAGTACTTC. It yields the protein CSVEEPGQGYEQYF.

CDR3 protein: CASKSPGLYNEQFF. The CDR3 nucleotides are TGTGCCAGCAAGTCCCCGGGACTTTACAATGAGCAGTTCTTC. This rearrangement joins TRBV28 to TRBJ2-1; D may be TRBD2 (6 bases). Germline V gene data show CDR1 as MDHEN and CDR2 as SYDVKM. V was shortened by 7 bases and J by 4 bases, with 14 bases between the two germline ends. The CDR3 is 14 residues long.

This clonotype has just a few counts. V usage is TRBV28 and J usage is TRBJ1-2, with D tentatively TRBD1 (6 bases). This CDR3 comprises 14 residues. Trimming shortened V by 7 bases and J by 3 bases, and 15 bases separated the two germline ends. Per the germline V gene, CDR1 is MDHEN and CDR2 is SYDVKM. The CDR3: CASIPGGPDYGYTF. The CDR3 coding sequence is TGTGCCAGCATCCCTGGGGGGCCAGACTATGGCTACACCTTC.

This clonotype was counted between two and nine times. This chain links TRBV7-8 with TRBJ2-5; weak D call: TRBD1 (6 bases). Per the germline V gene, CDR1 is SGHVS and CDR2 is FQNEAQ. The CDR3 has 13 amino acids. Deletions cut 5 bases from V and 3 bases from J, with 10 bases between. As DNA, the CDR3 is TGTGCCAGCAGCGCCCGGGACAAAGAGACCCAGTACTTC. It yields the protein CASSARDKETQYF.

This clonotype has just a few counts. The V and J genes are TRBV4-1 and TRBJ2-7, with D possibly being TRBD1 (5 bases). The CDR3 is 14 residues long. Trimming removed 1 base from V and 4 bases from J, with 11 bases in between. Germline V gene lookup returns CDR1 MGHRA and CDR2 YSYEKL. CDR3 bases: TGCGCCAGCAGCCAAGGACAGTCTAAGTACGAGCAGTACTTC. This gives the protein CASSQGQSKYEQYF.

The sample holds many counts of this clonotype. The V gene is TRBV28, the J gene TRBJ1-6; 10 bases are shared with TRBD1. This CDR3 spans 14 amino acids. Germline-derived CDR1 and CDR2 are MDHEN and SYDVKM. After removal of 5 bases from V and 8 bases from J, the junction contained 3 bases not matched to a gene. The CDR3 sequence: CASSPTGGDSPLHF. The CDR3, as DNA: TGTGCCAGCAGTCCGACAGGGGGCGATTCACCCCTCCACTTT.